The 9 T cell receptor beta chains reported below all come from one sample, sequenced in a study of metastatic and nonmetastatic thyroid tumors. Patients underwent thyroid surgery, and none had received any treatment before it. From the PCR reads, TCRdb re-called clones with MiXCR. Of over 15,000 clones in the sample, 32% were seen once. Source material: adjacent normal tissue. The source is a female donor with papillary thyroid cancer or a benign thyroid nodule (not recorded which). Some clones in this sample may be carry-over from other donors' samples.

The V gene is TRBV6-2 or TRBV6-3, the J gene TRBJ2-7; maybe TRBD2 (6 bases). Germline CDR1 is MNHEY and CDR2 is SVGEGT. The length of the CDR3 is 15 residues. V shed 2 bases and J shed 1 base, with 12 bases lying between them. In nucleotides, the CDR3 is TGTGCCAGCAGTTACAGTGCGGGAAAATCCTACGAGCAGTACTTC. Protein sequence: CASSYSAGKSYEQYF.

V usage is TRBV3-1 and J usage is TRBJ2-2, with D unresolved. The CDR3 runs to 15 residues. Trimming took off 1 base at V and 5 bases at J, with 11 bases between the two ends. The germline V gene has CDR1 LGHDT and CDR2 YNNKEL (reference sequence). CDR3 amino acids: CASSQAPVKTGELFF. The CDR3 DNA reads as TGTGCCAGCAGCCAAGCCCCCGTGAAGACCGGGGAGCTGTTTTTT.

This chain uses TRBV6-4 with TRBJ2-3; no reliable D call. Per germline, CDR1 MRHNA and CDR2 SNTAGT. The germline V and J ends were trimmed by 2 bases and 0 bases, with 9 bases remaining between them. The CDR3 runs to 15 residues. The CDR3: CASSDSPSSTDTQYF. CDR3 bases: TGTGCCAGCAGTGACAGTCCCTCCAGCACAGATACGCAGTATTTT.

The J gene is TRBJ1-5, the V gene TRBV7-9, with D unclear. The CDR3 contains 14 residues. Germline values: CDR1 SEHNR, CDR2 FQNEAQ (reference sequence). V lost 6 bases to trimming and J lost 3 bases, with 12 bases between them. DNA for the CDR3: TGTGCCAGCAGTCAACTCGACACCAATCAGCCCCAGCATTTT. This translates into CASSQLDTNQPQHF.

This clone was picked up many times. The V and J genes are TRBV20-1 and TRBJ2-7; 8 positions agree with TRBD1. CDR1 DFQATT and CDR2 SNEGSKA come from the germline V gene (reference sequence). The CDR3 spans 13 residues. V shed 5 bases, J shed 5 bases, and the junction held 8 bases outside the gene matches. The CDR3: CSAPSDRVNEQYF. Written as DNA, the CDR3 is TGCAGTGCTCCTTCGGACAGGGTAAACGAGCAGTACTTC.

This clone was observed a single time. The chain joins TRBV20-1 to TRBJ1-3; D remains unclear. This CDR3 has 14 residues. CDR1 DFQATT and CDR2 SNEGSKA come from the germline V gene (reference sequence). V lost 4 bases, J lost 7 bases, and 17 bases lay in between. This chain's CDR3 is CSATTTGFGNTIYF. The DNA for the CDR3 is TGCAGTGCTACCACTACGGGCTTTGGGAACACCATATATTTT.

The CDR3 is CASSQPGPRSGELFF. CDR3 in DNA: TGCGCCAGCAGCCAACCGGGACCTCGGTCCGGGGAGCTGTTTTTT. The chain is built from TRBV4-3 and TRBJ2-2; D tentatively fits TRBD1 or TRBD2 (5 bases each). Germline lookup yields CDR1 LGHNA and CDR2 YSLEER. Between the trimmed V and J ends, which lost 2 bases and 6 bases, there was a span of 13 bases. The CDR3 runs to 15 residues.

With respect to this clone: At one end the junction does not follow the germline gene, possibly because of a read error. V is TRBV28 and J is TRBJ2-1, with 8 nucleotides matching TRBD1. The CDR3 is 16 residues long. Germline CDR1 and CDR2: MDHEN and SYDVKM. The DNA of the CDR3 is TGTGCCAGCAGCTTATTCGGACAGGGCCTCAAGAATGAGCAGTTCTTC. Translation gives CASSLFGQGLKNEQFF.

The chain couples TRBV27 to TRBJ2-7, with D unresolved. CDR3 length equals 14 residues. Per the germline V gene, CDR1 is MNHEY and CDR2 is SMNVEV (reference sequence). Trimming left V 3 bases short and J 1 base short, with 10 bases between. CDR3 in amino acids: CASSFRTASYEQYF. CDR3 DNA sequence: TGTGCCAGCAGTTTCCGTACGGCTTCCTACGAGCAGTACTTC.